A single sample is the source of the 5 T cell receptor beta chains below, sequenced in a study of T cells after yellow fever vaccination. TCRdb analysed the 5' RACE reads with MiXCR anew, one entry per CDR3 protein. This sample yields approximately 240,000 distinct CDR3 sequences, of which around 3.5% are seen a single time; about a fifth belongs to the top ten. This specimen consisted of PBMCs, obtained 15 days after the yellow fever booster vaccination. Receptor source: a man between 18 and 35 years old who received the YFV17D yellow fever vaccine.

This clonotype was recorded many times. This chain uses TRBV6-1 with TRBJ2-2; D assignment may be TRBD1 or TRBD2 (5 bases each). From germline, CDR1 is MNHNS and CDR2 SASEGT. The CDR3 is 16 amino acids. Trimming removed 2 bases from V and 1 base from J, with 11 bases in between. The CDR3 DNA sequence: TGTGCCAGCAGTGAATTAGGGACGCTGAACACCGGGGAGCTGTTTTTT. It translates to CASSELGTLNTGELFF.

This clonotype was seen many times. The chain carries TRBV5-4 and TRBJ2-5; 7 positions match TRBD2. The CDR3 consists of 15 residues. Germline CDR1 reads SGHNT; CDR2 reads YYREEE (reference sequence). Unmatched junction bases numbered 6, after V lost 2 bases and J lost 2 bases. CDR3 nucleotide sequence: TGTGCCAGCAGCTTAGTGGGGGGGACGCAAGAGACCCAGTACTTC. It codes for CASSLVGGTQETQYF.

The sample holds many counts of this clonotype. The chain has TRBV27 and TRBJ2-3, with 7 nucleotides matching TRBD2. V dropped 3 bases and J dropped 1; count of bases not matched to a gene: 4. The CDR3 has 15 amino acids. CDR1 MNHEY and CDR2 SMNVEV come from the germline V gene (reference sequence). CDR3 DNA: TGTGCCAGCAGTTTCTTAAGCGGGGGCACAGATACGCAGTATTTT. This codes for CASSFLSGGTDTQYF.

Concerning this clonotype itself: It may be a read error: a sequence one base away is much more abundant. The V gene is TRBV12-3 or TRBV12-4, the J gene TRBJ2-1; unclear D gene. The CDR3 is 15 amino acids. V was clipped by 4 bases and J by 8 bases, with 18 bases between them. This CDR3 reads CASSSPPGKGDEQFF. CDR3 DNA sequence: TGTGCCAGCAGTTCCCCTCCTGGAAAGGGCGATGAGCAGTTCTTC.

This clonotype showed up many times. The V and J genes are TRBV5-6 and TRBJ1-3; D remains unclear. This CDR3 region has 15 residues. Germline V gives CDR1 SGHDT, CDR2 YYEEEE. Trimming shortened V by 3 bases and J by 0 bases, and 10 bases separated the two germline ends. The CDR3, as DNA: TGTGCCAGCAGCTCCATCCCCCACTCTGGAAACACCATATATTTT. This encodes CASSSIPHSGNTIYF.